The clone carrying this TCR beta chain was observed a single time. The sample comes from a study of blood T cell repertoires in COVID-19. Study details: Sample material is recorded as cDNA or gDNA derived from T cells, B-cell-depleted T cells, or PBMCs.

Authors' analysis steps: For nucleated cells, counts were estimated from reference gene primer amplification. TCRdb's table, derived via immunoSEQ multiplex PCR, lists solely in-frame clones and lacks some. V, J and clone size are those of that table, while D and trimming were read from the DNA. Seen here are roughly 71,000 clones, 80% to 85% observed once, and the top ten hold 7.5% to 9%. Germline V gene lookup returns CDR1 SGHRS and CDR2 YFSETQ. The CDR3 is 15 residues long. Trimming removed 4 bases from V and 0 bases from J, with 13 bases in between. This TCR was sampled from a man in his fifties or sixties with active COVID-19. This chain joins TRBV5-1 and TRBJ1-2, with TRBD1 as a possible D gene (6 bases). The source material was peripheral blood. CDR3 sequence: CASSPWTATNYGYTF. DNA of the CDR3: TGCGCCAGCAGCCCCTGGACAGCTACTAACTATGGCTACACCTTC.